These 16 T cell receptor beta chains were all obtained from the same sample, sequenced in a study of cytomegalovirus exposure and HLA in healthy donors. Amplification used 60 Vbeta primers and 13 Jbeta primers. Profiled with immunoSEQ multiplex PCR; TCRdb holds only in-frame clones, not every one. The table has around 100,000 clones, 85% seen once; the top ten hold under 5%. Sample: PBMCs. These receptors originate from a young man in good health and CMV-seronegative.

This clone has more than one count but fewer than ten. CDR3 sequence: CASRALDRGLSEQYF. CDR3 coding DNA: TGTGCCAGCAGAGCTCTGGACAGGGGGCTTTCCGAGCAGTACTTC. The chain links TRBV7-8 to TRBJ2-7; 11 nucleotides align to TRBD1. The CDR3 length is 15 residues. The germline V gene encodes CDR1 SGHVS and CDR2 FQNEAQ. Germline trimming cut 6 bases from V and 6 bases from J; bases unmatched to any gene: 10.

This chain uses TRBV9 with TRBJ2-5; 7 bases are a match to TRBD1. This CDR3 is built from 15 residues. Trimming cost V 4 bases and J 2 bases; bases outside gene matches: 8. CDR1 is SGDLS and CDR2 is YYNGEE in the germline V gene. The CDR3 is CASSPLNRGQETQYF. The CDR3 DNA sequence: TGTGCCAGCAGCCCACTAAACAGGGGACAAGAGACCCAGTACTTC.

The chain joins TRBV4-1 to TRBJ2-2; D is possibly TRBD1 (6 bases). Trimming removed 4 bases at V and 0 bases at J, with 21 bases between. Germline values: CDR1 MGHRA, CDR2 YSYEKL. CDR3 size: 19 residues. The CDR3 sequence is CASSLRTELRYANTGELFF. CDR3 in DNA: TGCGCCAGCAGCCTTCGGACAGAGCTCAGATACGCGAACACCGGGGAGCTGTTTTTT.

CDR3 amino acids: CAINGGAGENEQYF. CDR3 DNA sequence: TGTGCCATCAACGGGGGAGCGGGGGAGAACGAGCAGTACTTC. The chain employs TRBV10-3 and TRBJ2-7, with 8 bases lining up with TRBD2. This CDR3 region has 14 residues. V dropped 7 bases and J dropped 5; count of bases not matched to a gene: 10. Looked up from germline, CDR1 is ENHRY and CDR2 is SYGVKD.

The rearrangement joins TRBV4-1 to TRBJ1-4; D is unresolved. The length of the CDR3 is 21 residues. With 1 base removed from V and 5 bases from J, the gap between germline ends came to 29 bases. Germline CDR1 reads MGHRA; CDR2 reads YSYEKL. The CDR3 sequence is CASSQAFVAGIPGRANEKLFF. CDR3 coding DNA: TGCGCCAGCAGCCAAGCATTTGTCGCGGGGATCCCCGGGAGGGCGAATGAAAAACTGTTTTTT.

The V call is TRBV9, the J call TRBJ1-3; D is unresolved. CDR3 size: 14 residues. Germline V gene sequence: CDR1 SGDLS, CDR2 YYNGEE. Trimming shortened V by 1 base and J by 2 bases, and 7 bases separated the two germline ends. This CDR3 reads CASSVLSTGNTIYF. Written as DNA, the CDR3 is TGTGCCAGCAGCGTATTGTCTACTGGAAACACCATATATTTT.

The chain carries TRBV5-1 and TRBJ2-3, with 8 bases aligning to TRBD1. In germline, CDR1 is SGHRS, CDR2 YFSETQ. The V and J ends lost 7 bases and 3 bases, in that order; junction bases with no gene match: 4. There are 13 residues in the CDR3. The chain's CDR3 is CASCQGATDTQYF. CDR3 nucleotides: TGCGCCAGCTGCCAGGGGGCTACAGATACGCAGTATTTT.

The J gene is TRBJ2-6, the V gene TRBV7-2, with 8 positions matching TRBD1. This CDR3 is built from 18 residues. Per germline, CDR1 SGHTA and CDR2 FQGNSA. Trimming at V came to 5 bases and at J to 0 bases, leaving 9 bases not matched to a gene. This CDR3 reads CASSRDGQGASGANVLTF. CDR3 DNA sequence: TGTGCCAGCAGCCGAGATGGACAGGGTGCCTCTGGGGCCAACGTCCTGACTTTC.

The CDR3 spells CASSLPGQSRNTEAFF. DNA of the CDR3: TGCGCCAGCAGCTTACCGGGACAATCGAGGAACACTGAAGCTTTCTTT. The chain uses TRBV5-1 and TRBJ1-1, with D possibly TRBD1 on 6 matching bases. Germline loops: CDR1 SGHRS, CDR2 YFSETQ. V lost 2 bases to trimming and J lost 1 base, with 15 bases between them. This CDR3 has 16 amino acids.

This clone appeared a single time. The chain combines TRBV29-1 with TRBJ2-1, with 10 bases lining up with TRBD1. Germline CDR1 is SQVTM and CDR2 is ANQGSEA. V lost 3 bases and J lost 5; bases outside the gene matches: 13. The CDR3 consists of 17 residues. DNA of the CDR3: TGCAGCGTTGATTGGACAGGGGGAAGTAAAGGAAACAATGAGCAGTTCTTC. This gives the protein CSVDWTGGSKGNNEQFF.

The chain employs TRBV21-1 and TRBJ2-5; the tabulated D call, TRBD2, remains unverified against the DNA. TRBV21-1 has pseudogene status. This CDR3 is 11 amino acids long. CDR3: CASLSLETQYF. The DNA for the CDR3 is TGTGCCAGCCTAAGTCTGGAGACCCAGTACTTC.

The rearrangement joins TRBV21-1 to TRBJ2-5; the table calls TRBD2, which could not be checked here. TRBV21-1 is a documented pseudogene. CDR3 length: 14 residues. The DNA of the CDR3 is TGTGCCAGCACGTCCCTCTCCGGTTTGGAGACCCAGTACTTC. Translated, it gives CASTSLSGLETQYF.

The chain uses TRBV29-1 and TRBJ2-1; 7 bases align to TRBD2. Germline V lookup: CDR1 SQVTM, CDR2 ANQGSEA. V lost 6 bases and J lost 2; bases outside the gene matches: 4. This CDR3 spans 13 amino acids. The chain's CDR3 is CSVGGSPYNEQFF. Written as DNA, the CDR3 is TGCAGCGTGGGAGGGAGCCCCTACAATGAGCAGTTCTTC.

This sequence joins TRBV6-5 and TRBJ1-4; D call uncertain. CDR1 is MNHEY and CDR2 is SVGAGI in the germline V gene. The CDR3 consists of 16 residues. V shed 2 bases and J shed 7 bases, with 17 bases lying between them. CDR3: CASSYTDEGRCEKLFF. The DNA of the CDR3 is TGTGCCAGCAGTTACACCGACGAGGGAAGGTGTGAAAAACTGTTTTTT.

This clone has just one count. The chain links TRBV28 to TRBJ1-1; the D gene is possibly TRBD1 (5 bases). The CDR3 covers 15 residues. V lost 3 bases, J lost 1 base, and 12 bases lay in between. The germline CDR1 and CDR2 sequences are MDHEN and SYDVKM. In DNA, the CDR3 is TGTGCCAGCAGTTTCGTGGGGAGGGGGAACACTGAAGCTTTCTTT. Its translation: CASSFVGRGNTEAFF.

The rearrangement uses TRBV27 and TRBJ2-3; unclear D gene. V lost 0 bases to trimming and J lost 3 bases, with 13 bases between them. The CDR3 covers 16 residues. Germline CDR1 and CDR2: MNHEY and SMNVEV (reference sequence). This CDR3 reads CASSLSTHPETDTQYF. DNA of the CDR3: TGTGCCAGCAGTTTATCCACCCACCCGGAGACAGATACGCAGTATTTT.